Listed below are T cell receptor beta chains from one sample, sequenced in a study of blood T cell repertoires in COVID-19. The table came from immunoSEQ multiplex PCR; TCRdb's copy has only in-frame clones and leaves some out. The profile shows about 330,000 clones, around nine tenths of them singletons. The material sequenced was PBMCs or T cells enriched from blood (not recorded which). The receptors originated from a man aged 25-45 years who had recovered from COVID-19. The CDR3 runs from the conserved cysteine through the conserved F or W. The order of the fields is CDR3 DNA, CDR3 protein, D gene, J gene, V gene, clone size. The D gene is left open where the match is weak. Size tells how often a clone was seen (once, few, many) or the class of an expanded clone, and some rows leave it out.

CDR3nt: TGTGCCAGCAGCCCGAACTGGACTAGCGGGGGGTACAATGAGCAGTTCTTC
CDR3aa: CASSPNWTSGGYNEQFF
d_gene: TRBD2
j_gene: TRBJ2-1
v_gene: TRBV7-9
abundance: once

CDR3nt: TGTGCCAGCTCACGGCAAGGGACAGAGAGGGCCAATGAGCAGTTCTTC
CDR3aa: CASSRQGTERANEQFF
d_gene: TRBD1
j_gene: TRBJ2-1
v_gene: TRBV18
abundance: once

CDR3nt: TGCGCCAGCAGCCGCCGGACTAGCGGGGACTCTTCCTACGAGCAGTACTTC
CDR3aa: CASSRRTSGDSSYEQYF
d_gene: TRBD2
j_gene: TRBJ2-7
v_gene: TRBV5-1
abundance: NA

CDR3nt: TGTGCCAGCAGCCGGAACCCGCAGGGCGTGGAGACCCAGTACTTC
CDR3aa: CASSRNPQGVETQYF
d_gene: NA
j_gene: TRBJ2-5
v_gene: TRBV3-1/TRBV3-2
abundance: NA

CDR3nt: TGTGCTAGTGGTCCCCGGACAGGGGAAGAATATGGCTACACCTTC
CDR3aa: CASGPRTGEEYGYTF
d_gene: TRBD1
j_gene: TRBJ1-2
v_gene: TRBV12-5
abundance: NA

CDR3nt: TGTGCCAGCAGGGATAGCGGGGGGCCGTGGAATGAGCAGTTCTTC
CDR3aa: CASRDSGGPWNEQFF
d_gene: TRBD2
j_gene: TRBJ2-1
v_gene: TRBV7-9
abundance: NA

CDR3nt: TGTGCCAGCAGGTCTACAGGGATACCGAGCAATCAGCCCCAGCATTTT
CDR3aa: CASRSTGIPSNQPQHF
d_gene: NA
j_gene: TRBJ1-5
v_gene: TRBV28
abundance: NA

CDR3nt: TGTGCCAGCAGTTCGATACTAGCGGGGGGGCTTGGGCAAGAGACCCAGTACTTC
CDR3aa: CASSSILAGGLGQETQYF
d_gene: TRBD2
j_gene: TRBJ2-5
v_gene: TRBV28
abundance: NA

CDR3nt: TGTGCCAGCAGTAGAGGCGGGGAAATCTACGAGCAGTACTTC
CDR3aa: CASSRGGEIYEQYF
d_gene: NA
j_gene: TRBJ2-7
v_gene: TRBV27
abundance: NA

CDR3nt: TGTGCCAGCAGCCAAGACGCCGACCCGAGGAGGGACGAGCAGTACTTC
CDR3aa: CASSQDADPRRDEQYF
d_gene: NA
j_gene: TRBJ2-7
v_gene: TRBV3-1/TRBV3-2
abundance: NA

CDR3nt: TGTGCCAGCAGCACAGGACAGGAATTCTATAATTCACCCCTCCACTTT
CDR3aa: CASSTGQEFYNSPLHF
d_gene: TRBD1
j_gene: TRBJ1-6
v_gene: TRBV5-4
abundance: NA

CDR3nt: TGTGCCTGGAGTGTGGGTTTCGGGAGCAATCAGCCCCAGCATTTT
CDR3aa: CAWSVGFGSNQPQHF
d_gene: NA
j_gene: TRBJ1-5
v_gene: TRBV30
abundance: NA

CDR3nt: TGTGCCAGCGGGACTAGCGGGGGGGCCTACGAGCAGTACTTC
CDR3aa: CASGTSGGAYEQYF
d_gene: TRBD2
j_gene: TRBJ2-7
v_gene: TRBV28
abundance: few

CDR3nt: TGTGCCAGCAGTCCTCGGACTAGCGGGACAGATACGCAGTATTTT
CDR3aa: CASSPRTSGTDTQYF
d_gene: TRBD2
j_gene: TRBJ2-3
v_gene: TRBV27
abundance: NA

CDR3nt: TGTGCCAGCAGAAACCCCCCCAGGGGAAGGACAGATACGCAGTATTTT
CDR3aa: CASRNPPRGRTDTQYF
d_gene: NA
j_gene: TRBJ2-3
v_gene: TRBV28
abundance: NA

CDR3nt: TGTGCCAGCCAAGGCGCGGGGGGATTCTACAATGAGCAGTTCTTC
CDR3aa: CASQGAGGFYNEQFF
d_gene: TRBD2
j_gene: TRBJ2-1
v_gene: TRBV5-4
abundance: NA

CDR3nt: TGTGCCAGCAGCTTAGATCAAGGGGGTCGGTACGAGCAGTACTTC
CDR3aa: CASSLDQGGRYEQYF
d_gene: NA
j_gene: TRBJ2-7
v_gene: TRBV11-2
abundance: once

CDR3nt: TGTGCCAGTAGCCTCGGGACAGGGAGAGCAGGCGAGCAGTTCTTC
CDR3aa: CASSLGTGRAGEQFF
d_gene: TRBD1
j_gene: TRBJ2-1
v_gene: TRBV19
abundance: NA

CDR3nt: TGTGCCAGCAGCCGGGCCTTGACTAATGAAAAACTGTTTTTT
CDR3aa: CASSRALTNEKLFF
d_gene: NA
j_gene: TRBJ1-4
v_gene: TRBV3-1/TRBV3-2
abundance: NA

CDR3nt: TGTGCCAGCAGCTCGGGACGGACTAGCGGGGGGAACAATGAGCAGTTCTTC
CDR3aa: CASSSGRTSGGNNEQFF
d_gene: TRBD2
j_gene: TRBJ2-1
v_gene: TRBV5-4
abundance: NA

CDR3nt: TGTGCCAGTAGTATCACAGGGTGGGGTGAGCAGTTCTTC
CDR3aa: CASSITGWGEQFF
d_gene: NA
j_gene: TRBJ2-1
v_gene: TRBV19
abundance: few

CDR3nt: TGTGCCTGGAGTTCGGACAGGGTCCCTTACGAGCAGTACTTC
CDR3aa: CAWSSDRVPYEQYF
d_gene: TRBD1
j_gene: TRBJ2-7
v_gene: TRBV30
abundance: NA

CDR3nt: TGTGCCAGCAGCTTGCGCACCGACAGGGCTAACTATGGCTACACCTTC
CDR3aa: CASSLRTDRANYGYTF
d_gene: TRBD1
j_gene: TRBJ1-2
v_gene: TRBV5-5
abundance: NA

CDR3nt: TGTGCCAGCAGCCGCTCTAACGAGGGTGAGCAGTTCTTC
CDR3aa: CASSRSNEGEQFF
d_gene: NA
j_gene: TRBJ2-1
v_gene: TRBV4-2
abundance: NA

CDR3nt: TGTGCCAGCAGTTACTCGAACAGGGGACAGCCCCAGCATTTT
CDR3aa: CASSYSNRGQPQHF
d_gene: TRBD1
j_gene: TRBJ1-5
v_gene: TRBV6-2/TRBV6-3
abundance: NA

CDR3nt: TGTGCCTCTTATGACAAAATGAACACTGAAGCTTTCTTT
CDR3aa: CASYDKMNTEAFF
d_gene: NA
j_gene: TRBJ1-1
v_gene: TRBV30
abundance: NA

CDR3nt: TGTGCCAGCAGCCAAAGTGGGGGCTTCTCTGGAAACACCATATATTTT
CDR3aa: CASSQSGGFSGNTIYF
d_gene: NA
j_gene: TRBJ1-3
v_gene: TRBV14
abundance: NA

CDR3nt: TGCGCCAGCAGCTTGGGAGCGGGTGCGACCTACGAGCAGTACTTC
CDR3aa: CASSLGAGATYEQYF
d_gene: NA
j_gene: TRBJ2-7
v_gene: TRBV5-1
abundance: NA

CDR3nt: TGTGCCATCCGGGTGGAGCAGGGGGCCACTGAAGCTTTCTTT
CDR3aa: CAIRVEQGATEAFF
d_gene: TRBD1
j_gene: TRBJ1-1
v_gene: TRBV27
abundance: NA

CDR3nt: TGTGCCAGCAGCTCCTATTTAGGACAGGGGGGATCACCCCTCCACTTT
CDR3aa: CASSSYLGQGGSPLHF
d_gene: TRBD1
j_gene: TRBJ1-6
v_gene: TRBV7-6
abundance: NA

CDR3nt: TGTGCCAGTAGTATGAGAAGGGAGATAAACACTGAAGCTTTCTTT
CDR3aa: CASSMRREINTEAFF
d_gene: NA
j_gene: TRBJ1-1
v_gene: TRBV19
abundance: NA

CDR3nt: TGTGCCAGCAGCCGTTATCGAGCGGGGGGCTCCTACAATGAGCAGTTCTTC
CDR3aa: CASSRYRAGGSYNEQFF
d_gene: TRBD2
j_gene: TRBJ2-1
v_gene: TRBV28
abundance: NA

CDR3nt: TGTGCCAGCAGCCCAGGACAGGGAGCTAACTATGGCTACACCTTC
CDR3aa: CASSPGQGANYGYTF
d_gene: TRBD1
j_gene: TRBJ1-2
v_gene: TRBV11-2
abundance: NA

CDR3nt: TGTGCCAGCAGCTTTGTGAACAGGGACACCATATATTTT
CDR3aa: CASSFVNRDTIYF
d_gene: NA
j_gene: TRBJ1-3
v_gene: TRBV7-9
abundance: NA

CDR3nt: TGTGCCAGCAGGATGGGGGGAACTCTCGGTCAGCCCCAGCATTTT
CDR3aa: CASRMGGTLGQPQHF
d_gene: NA
j_gene: TRBJ1-5
v_gene: TRBV25-1
abundance: NA

CDR3nt: TGTGCCAGCAGTCTACGCCAAGGAGGGGACTTGTACAATGAGCAGTTCTTC
CDR3aa: CASSLRQGGDLYNEQFF
d_gene: NA
j_gene: TRBJ2-1
v_gene: TRBV27
abundance: NA

CDR3nt: TGTGCCAGCAGTCCAGGACAGGCGGGTTCGCCCCAGCATTTT
CDR3aa: CASSPGQAGSPQHF
d_gene: TRBD1
j_gene: TRBJ1-5
v_gene: TRBV6-5
abundance: NA

CDR3nt: TGTGCCAGCAGCCGACAGGGTCCCGTTAGCAATCAGCCCCAGCATTTT
CDR3aa: CASSRQGPVSNQPQHF
d_gene: TRBD1
j_gene: TRBJ1-5
v_gene: TRBV27
abundance: few

CDR3nt: TGTGCCACCAGTGACAGCTCAGCGTTGCTCAATCAGCCCCAGCATTTT
CDR3aa: CATSDSSALLNQPQHF
d_gene: NA
j_gene: TRBJ1-5
v_gene: TRBV24-1
abundance: NA

CDR3nt: TGCGCCAGCAGCTCGACAGGGGGGCGGGACGGGGAGCTGTTTTTT
CDR3aa: CASSSTGGRDGELFF
d_gene: TRBD1
j_gene: TRBJ2-2
v_gene: TRBV5-1
abundance: NA

CDR3nt: TGCAGTGCTAGTAGTACGGCTAGTGCCGATGCCTTCAATGAGCAGTTCTTC
CDR3aa: CSASSTASADAFNEQFF
d_gene: NA
j_gene: TRBJ2-1
v_gene: TRBV20-1
abundance: NA

CDR3nt: TGTGCCAGCAGCTCGACAGGGGGCCCGTACAATGAGCAGTTCTTC
CDR3aa: CASSSTGGPYNEQFF
d_gene: TRBD1
j_gene: TRBJ2-1
v_gene: TRBV5-5
abundance: NA

CDR3nt: TGTGCCAGTAGTAGAAGACAGGGGACAGCTGGGGCCAACGTCCTGACTTTC
CDR3aa: CASSRRQGTAGANVLTF
d_gene: TRBD1
j_gene: TRBJ2-6
v_gene: TRBV19
abundance: few

CDR3nt: TGTGCCAGCAGTTACTCCGGACAGGCCCCCTATGGCTACACCTTC
CDR3aa: CASSYSGQAPYGYTF
d_gene: TRBD1
j_gene: TRBJ1-2
v_gene: TRBV6-5
abundance: NA

CDR3nt: TGTGCCAGCAGCCCTCTAGGACAGGGTGGGTACACCATATATTTT
CDR3aa: CASSPLGQGGYTIYF
d_gene: TRBD1
j_gene: TRBJ1-3
v_gene: TRBV7-3
abundance: NA

CDR3nt: TGTGCCAGCAGTGACACAGGGGTTTTCAGCTCCTATAATTCACCCCTCCACTTT
CDR3aa: CASSDTGVFSSYNSPLHF
d_gene: TRBD1
j_gene: TRBJ1-6
v_gene: TRBV6-1
abundance: NA

CDR3nt: TGTGCCAGCAGTTTTTCCGGGAACAATGAGCAGTTCTTC
CDR3aa: CASSFSGNNEQFF
d_gene: NA
j_gene: TRBJ2-1
v_gene: TRBV28
abundance: NA

CDR3nt: TGTGCCACCATACCGGGACTCTACAATGAGCAGTTCTTC
CDR3aa: CATIPGLYNEQFF
d_gene: NA
j_gene: TRBJ2-1
v_gene: TRBV2
abundance: NA

CDR3nt: TGCGCCAGCAGCTTAATGAGTCCAACTAATGAAAAACTGTTTTTT
CDR3aa: CASSLMSPTNEKLFF
d_gene: NA
j_gene: TRBJ1-4
v_gene: TRBV5-1
abundance: NA

CDR3nt: TGTGCCATCAGTGGGACCGACGTGCGGGGCAATCAGCCCCAGCATTTT
CDR3aa: CAISGTDVRGNQPQHF
d_gene: NA
j_gene: TRBJ1-5
v_gene: TRBV10-3
abundance: NA

CDR3nt: TGCGCCAGCAGCCCGGGGACACGTGCAACTAATGAAAAACTGTTTTTT
CDR3aa: CASSPGTRATNEKLFF
d_gene: NA
j_gene: TRBJ1-4
v_gene: TRBV5-1
abundance: NA

CDR3nt: TGCGCCAGCAGCTTGGGTCCCAAACAGGGGATCACTGGAAACACCATATATTTT
CDR3aa: CASSLGPKQGITGNTIYF
d_gene: TRBD1
j_gene: TRBJ1-3
v_gene: TRBV5-1
abundance: NA

CDR3nt: TGTGCCAGCAGCTTAGATCGTTCCACAGATACGCAGTATTTT
CDR3aa: CASSLDRSTDTQYF
d_gene: NA
j_gene: TRBJ2-3
v_gene: TRBV11-2
abundance: NA